Listed below are T cell receptor beta chains from one sample, sequenced in a study of patients and donors after allogeneic stem cell transplantation. Via MiXCR, TCRdb re-called the RT-PCR reads, giving one row per CDR3 protein. Found here are over 130,000 distinct CDR3 sequences, about 40% of them singletons; the top ten hold roughly 52%. Material: blood, either unsorted or a sorted T cell fraction (not recorded which). The receptors stem from a human donor who was either an allogeneic HSCT recipient or a stem cell or donor lymphocyte infusion donor (not recorded which). It is not recorded whose cells these are; they may come from a transplant donor. CDR3s include the opening cysteine and the closing phenylalanine or tryptophan. The order of the fields is J gene, V gene, CDR3 length, D gene, clone size, CDR3 protein, CDR3 DNA. A D gene is named only where the DNA matches it firmly. Expanded clones are given a class, and other clones once, few, many or no size at all.

TRBJ1-4,TRBV5-5,18,NA,NA,CASSLGPINYRTNEKLFF,TGTGCCAGCAGCTTAGGGCCGATAAACTACCGAACTAATGAAAAACTGTTTTTT
TRBJ1-1,TRBV6-5,16,NA,NA,CASTSGRLGRNTEAFF,TGTGCCAGCACCTCGGGCCGCCTCGGTCGAAACACTGAAGCTTTCTTT
TRBJ1-2,TRBV20-1,14,NA,few,CSAADTGRSYGYTF,TGCAGTGCGGCAGATACCGGTCGGTCTTACGGCTACACCTTC
TRBJ2-1,TRBV6-5,14,TRBD2,NA,CASRGLAGVNEQFF,TGTGCCAGCAGGGGACTAGCGGGGGTAAATGAGCAGTTCTTC
TRBJ2-1,TRBV24-1,15,NA,few,CATSDLQGRGYEQFF,TGTGCCACCAGTGATTTGCAGGGGAGGGGGTATGAGCAGTTCTTC
TRBJ1-1,TRBV15,15,TRBD1,NA,CATSRVRGPRTEAFF,TGTGCCACCAGCAGAGTTAGGGGGCCGCGAACTGAAGCTTTCTTT
TRBJ1-2,TRBV27,13,NA,few,CASSPSGVYGYTF,TGTGCCAGCAGTCCATCAGGGGTTTATGGCTACACCTTC
TRBJ2-1,TRBV18,13,NA,NA,CASSPGLNNEQFF,TGTGCCAGCTCACCGGGACTTAACAATGAGCAGTTCTTC
TRBJ2-7,TRBV3-1,14,NA,few,CASSLYPGSYEQYF,TGTGCCAGCAGCCTATATCCGGGCTCCTACGAGCAGTACTTC
TRBJ1-6,TRBV6-5,14,NA,NA,CASTDGRFNSPLHF,TGTGCCAGCACCGACGGCAGATTCAATTCACCCCTCCACTTT
TRBJ2-5,TRBV3-1,16,NA,NA,CASSQRGTPTQETQYF,TGTGCCAGCAGCCAGCGCGGGACACCCACTCAAGAGACCCAGTACTTC
TRBJ1-5,TRBV27,12,NA,many,CASSSNNQPQHF,TGTGCCAGCAGTTCTAACAATCAGCCCCAGCATTTT
TRBJ1-2,TRBV6-5,14,NA,NA,CASRSTGGPYGYTF,TGTGCCAGCAGGTCGACAGGCGGGCCCTATGGCTACACCTTC
TRBJ1-6,TRBV6-1,14,TRBD1,NA,CASSEWGQNSPVHF,TGTGCCAGCAGTGAATGGGGACAGAATTCACCCGTCCACTTT
TRBJ2-5,TRBV29-1,13,NA,NA,CSAPDQATETQYF,TGCAGCGCCCCGGACCAGGCAACGGAGACCCAGTACTTC
TRBJ2-3,TRBV30,16,NA,NA,CAWSVGGRPPGDTQYF,TGTGCCTGGAGTGTAGGTGGCCGACCTCCGGGAGATACGCAGTATTTT
TRBJ1-6,TRBV28,17,TRBD1,NA,CASSRDRGRSYNSPLHF,TGTGCCAGCAGCCGAGACAGGGGGCGGTCCTATAATTCACCCCTCCACTTT
TRBJ1-1,TRBV5-5,13,TRBD1,few,CASSSGGITEAFF,TGTGCCAGCAGCTCAGGGGGCATCACTGAAGCTTTCTTT
TRBJ1-1,TRBV2,15,NA,few,CASSEYQSLNTEAFF,TGTGCCAGCAGTGAATATCAGTCGTTGAACACTGAAGCTTTCTTT
TRBJ1-1,TRBV10-3,13,NA,NA,CAISEAGETEAFF,TGTGCCATCAGTGAGGCAGGGGAAACTGAAGCTTTCTTT
TRBJ2-5,TRBV28,13,NA,NA,CASSSGHQETQYF,TGTGCCAGCAGTTCAGGGCACCAAGAGACCCAGTACTTC
TRBJ2-3,TRBV7-2,18,TRBD2,NA,CASSSNLAGGSSTDTQYF,TGTGCCAGCAGCTCTAACCTAGCGGGGGGGTCTAGCACAGATACGCAGTATTTT
TRBJ1-4,TRBV7-7,12,TRBD1,NA,CASSTGVEKLFF,TGTGCTAGCAGTACAGGGGTTGAAAAACTGTTTTTT
TRBJ1-1,TRBV29-1,15,NA,few,CSVYGGGPLNTEAFF,TGCAGCGTATATGGAGGCGGTCCCTTGAACACTGAAGCTTTCTTT
TRBJ1-1,TRBV7-6,13,NA,NA,CASSSISNTEAFF,TGTGCCAGCAGTTCTATTTCGAACACTGAAGCTTTCTTT
TRBJ2-5,TRBV19,13,NA,few,CASSIVLQETQYF,TGTGCCAGTAGTATTGTGCTGCAAGAGACCCAGTACTTC
TRBJ1-6,TRBV6-5,13,TRBD1,few,CASSRTGQSPLHF,TGTGCCAGCAGTAGGACAGGGCAGTCACCCCTCCACTTT
TRBJ1-6,TRBV12-3/TRBV12-4,16,TRBD1,few,CASSFAEGGGYSPLHF,TGTGCCAGCAGTTTCGCGGAAGGGGGCGGATATTCACCCCTCCACTTT
TRBJ1-4,TRBV29-1,14,NA,NA,CSAAEGGAGEKLFF,TGCAGCGCAGCGGAGGGGGGCGCTGGGGAAAAACTGTTTTTT
TRBJ1-4,TRBV28,15,NA,NA,CASSSYRAGNEKLFF,TGTGCCAGCAGTTCTTACAGGGCGGGTAATGAAAAACTGTTTTTT
TRBJ1-6,TRBV28,13,NA,NA,CASKPGYNSPLHF,TGTGCCAGTAAACCGGGATATAATTCACCCCTCCACTTT
TRBJ1-2,TRBV7-2,19,TRBD1,NA,CASSLLWPGQGRRRNGYTF,TGTGCCAGCAGCTTACTCTGGCCGGGACAGGGTAGGAGGAGGAATGGCTACACCTTC
TRBJ1-3,TRBV7-2,15,TRBD1,NA,CASSLEGAAGNTIYF,TGTGCCAGCAGCTTAGAGGGGGCAGCTGGAAACACCATATATTTT
TRBJ1-1,TRBV29-1,12,NA,few,CSVEGVNTEAFF,TGCAGCGTTGAAGGGGTTAACACTGAAGCTTTCTTT
TRBJ2-3,TRBV28,15,NA,NA,CASSSDRISTDTQYF,TGTGCCAGCAGTTCGGACAGAATTAGCACAGATACGCAGTATTTT
TRBJ1-5,TRBV24-1,13,NA,few,CATSDGDNQPQHF,TGTGCCACCAGTGATGGGGACAATCAGCCCCAGCATTTT
TRBJ2-1,TRBV6-6,11,NA,NA,CASSPGGEQFF,TGTGCCAGCAGTCCAGGGGGGGAGCAGTTCTTC
TRBJ1-3,TRBV5-1,15,TRBD1,few,CASSSGTDSGNTIYF,TGCGCCAGCAGCTCCGGGACAGACTCTGGAAACACCATATATTTT
TRBJ1-1,TRBV7-9,13,NA,few,CASSPRVRTEAFF,TGTGCCAGCAGCCCCAGGGTTCGCACTGAAGCTTTCTTT
TRBJ2-4,TRBV4-1,16,NA,few,CASSQEGNFAKNIQYF,TGCGCCAGCAGCCAAGAAGGGAATTTTGCCAAAAACATTCAGTACTTC
TRBJ1-1,TRBV18,15,NA,few,CASSPPAGPNTEAFF,TGTGCCAGCTCACCACCGGCAGGCCCGAACACTGAAGCTTTCTTT
TRBJ1-1,TRBV5-1,15,NA,few,CASSLAGFRVTEAFF,TGCGCCAGCAGCTTGGCCGGGTTCAGGGTCACTGAAGCTTTCTTT
TRBJ1-1,TRBV7-7,13,NA,few,CASSRDRLTEAFF,TGTGCTAGCAGCCGTGACCGCCTCACTGAAGCTTTCTTT
TRBJ1-1,TRBV12-3/TRBV12-4,15,NA,NA,CASSLRQRLNTEAFF,TGTGCCAGCAGTCTCCGACAGAGGTTGAACACTGAAGCTTTCTTT
TRBJ1-5,TRBV5-8,14,NA,NA,CASSLEHTNQPQHF,TGTGCCAGCAGCTTGGAACATACTAATCAGCCCCAGCATTTT
TRBJ1-1,TRBV27,15,TRBD1,many,CASSLSYRGHTEAFF,TGTGCCAGCAGTTTATCCTACAGGGGACACACTGAAGCTTTCTTT
TRBJ1-6,TRBV7-2,16,TRBD1,NA,CASSFSGTEINSPLHF,TGTGCCAGCAGCTTCTCTGGGACAGAGATTAATTCACCCCTCCACTTT
TRBJ2-1,TRBV28,15,TRBD1,NA,CASSLRDSTYNEQFF,TGTGCCAGCAGTTTGAGGGACAGTACCTACAATGAGCAGTTCTTC
TRBJ2-5,TRBV14,17,TRBD2,NA,CASSPLAGGILQETQYF,TGTGCCAGCAGCCCCTTAGCGGGGGGCATCCTGCAAGAGACCCAGTACTTC
TRBJ1-1,TRBV28,16,NA,few,CASSPPGDGGGTEAFF,TGTGCCAGCAGTCCACCTGGGGACGGGGGGGGCACTGAAGCTTTCTTT
TRBJ1-5,TRBV7-2,14,NA,NA,CASSLGADNQPQHF,TGTGCCAGCAGCTTAGGCGCAGACAATCAGCCCCAGCATTTT
TRBJ1-2,TRBV10-3,14,NA,NA,CAFSDGGVIYGYTF,TGTGCCTTCAGTGACGGCGGCGTGATCTATGGCTACACCTTC
TRBJ1-1,TRBV6-5,14,NA,NA,CASSDGTPNTEAFF,TGTGCCAGCAGTGACGGGACACCGAACACTGAAGCTTTCTTT
TRBJ2-3,TRBV29-1,12,NA,NA,CSVEGFADTQYF,TGCAGCGTTGAAGGATTCGCAGATACGCAGTATTTT